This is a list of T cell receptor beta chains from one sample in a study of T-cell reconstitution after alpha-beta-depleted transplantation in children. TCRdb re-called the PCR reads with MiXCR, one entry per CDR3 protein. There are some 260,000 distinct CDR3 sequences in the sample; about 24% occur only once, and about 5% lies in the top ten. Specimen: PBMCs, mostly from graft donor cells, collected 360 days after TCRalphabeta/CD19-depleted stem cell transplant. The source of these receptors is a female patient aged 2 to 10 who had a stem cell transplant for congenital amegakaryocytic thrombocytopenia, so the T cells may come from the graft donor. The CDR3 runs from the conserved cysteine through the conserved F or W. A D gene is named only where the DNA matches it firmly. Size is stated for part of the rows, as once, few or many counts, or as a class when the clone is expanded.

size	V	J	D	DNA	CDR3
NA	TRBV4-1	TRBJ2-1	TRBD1	TGCGCCAGCAGCGTCCGGGGGACAGGTCTCTACAATGAGCAGTTCTTC	CASSVRGTGLYNEQFF
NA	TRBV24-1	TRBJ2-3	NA	TGTGCCACCAGTGAGTTAGATACGCAGTATTTT	CATSELDTQYF
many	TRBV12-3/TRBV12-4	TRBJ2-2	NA	TGTGCCAGCAGTTTATCTCCGGGAGTTGGCGGGGAGCTGTTTTTT	CASSLSPGVGGELFF
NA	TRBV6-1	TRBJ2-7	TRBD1	TGTGCCAGCAGTGAGAGACAGGGCGGTTTCTACGAGCAGTACTTC	CASSERQGGFYEQYF
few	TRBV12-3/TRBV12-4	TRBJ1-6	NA	TGTGCCAGCACACGAGCGGGTTACTCACCCCTCCACTTT	CASTRAGYSPLHF
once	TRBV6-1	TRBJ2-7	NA	TGTGCCAGCAGTGCGTCCCGACGAGAGCAGTACTTC	CASSASRREQYF
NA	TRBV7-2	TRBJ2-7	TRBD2	TGTGCCAGCAGCGGTCTAGCGGGAGGGCTATACGAGCAGTACTTC	CASSGLAGGLYEQYF
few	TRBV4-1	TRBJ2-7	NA	TGCGCCAGCAGCCCATCGGTGGGGCGGAACGAGCAGTACTTC	CASSPSVGRNEQYF
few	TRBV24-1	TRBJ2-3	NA	TGTGCCACCAGTACTGTTGGGGTCACAGATACGCAGTATTTT	CATSTVGVTDTQYF
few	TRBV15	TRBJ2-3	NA	TGTGCCACCAGCCGAGGCATAGGCCCATCAGATACGCAGTATTTT	CATSRGIGPSDTQYF
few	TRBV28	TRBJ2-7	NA	TGTGCCAGCAGTTACGGGTACCAACGGAAAAGGGGCGAGCAGTACTTC	CASSYGYQRKRGEQYF
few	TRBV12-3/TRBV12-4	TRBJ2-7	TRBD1	TGTGCCAGCAGTGTGGACAGGGGGCTGGCCGAGCAGTACTTC	CASSVDRGLAEQYF
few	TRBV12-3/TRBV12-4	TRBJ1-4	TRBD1	TGTGCCAGCAGTCCGGGACAGCCCTCAGAAAAACTGTTTTTT	CASSPGQPSEKLFF
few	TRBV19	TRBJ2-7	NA	TGTGCCAGTAGTACAGGACTGCCTACCTACGAGCAGTACTTC	CASSTGLPTYEQYF
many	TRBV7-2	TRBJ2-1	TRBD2	TGTGCCAGCAGCTCGAAAGGACTAGCGGGAGTCGATGAGCAGTTCTTC	CASSSKGLAGVDEQFF
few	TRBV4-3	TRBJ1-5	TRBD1	TGCGCCAGCAGCCAAGCTACCCTTGGACAGGCCGGGTGGCCCCAGCATTTT	CASSQATLGQAGWPQHF
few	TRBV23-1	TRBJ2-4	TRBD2	TGCGCCAGCAGCCCAACCGGGGGGAAGGACATTCAGTACTTC	CASSPTGGKDIQYF
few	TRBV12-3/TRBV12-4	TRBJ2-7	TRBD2	TGTGCCAGCACTCAAGCCGGGACTAATAACGAGCAGTACTTC	CASTQAGTNNEQYF
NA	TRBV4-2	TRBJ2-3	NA	TGTGCCAGCAGCTTAGACGGGGCGGGGACGAGCACAGATACGCAGTATTTT	CASSLDGAGTSTDTQYF
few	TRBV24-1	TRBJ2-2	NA	TGTGCCACCAGTGACCGGGGACTGAACACCGGGGAGCTGTTTTTT	CATSDRGLNTGELFF
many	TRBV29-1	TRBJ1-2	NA	TGCAGCGTTGAAGATTATGGGGGAAACTATGGCTACACCTTC	CSVEDYGGNYGYTF
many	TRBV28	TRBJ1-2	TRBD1	TGTGCCAGCAGAGAACAGGGGGCTCACTATGGCTACACCTTC	CASREQGAHYGYTF
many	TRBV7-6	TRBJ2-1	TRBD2	TGTGCCAGCAGCTTGTCGACTAGCGGGAGCCGCAATGAGCAGTTCTTC	CASSLSTSGSRNEQFF
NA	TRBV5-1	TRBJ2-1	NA	TGCGCCAGCAGCGCGAGGGGGGGCAATGAGCAGTTCTTC	CASSARGGNEQFF
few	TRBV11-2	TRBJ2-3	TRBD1	TGTGCCAGCAGCTTGCCTGGACAGGGTCACACAGATACGCAGTATTTT	CASSLPGQGHTDTQYF
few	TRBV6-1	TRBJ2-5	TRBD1	TGTGCCAGCAGTGACGGACAGGGGGAGACCCAGTACTTC	CASSDGQGETQYF
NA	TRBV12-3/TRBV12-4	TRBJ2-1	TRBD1	TGTGCCAGCAGTGAGCCTCAGGGGGCTTTGAACAATGAGCAGTTCTTC	CASSEPQGALNNEQFF
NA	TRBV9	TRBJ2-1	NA	TGTGCCAGCAGCGGGCGGGAATCCTACAATGAGCAGTTCTTC	CASSGRESYNEQFF
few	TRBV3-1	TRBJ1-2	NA	TGTGCCAGCAGCCAAGATCCGATGTCTACTGGCTACACCTTC	CASSQDPMSTGYTF
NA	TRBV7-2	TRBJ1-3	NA	TGTGCCAGCAGCTTAGCGGAGGGGGTCGGAAACACCATATATTTT	CASSLAEGVGNTIYF
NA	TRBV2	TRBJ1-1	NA	TGTGCCAGCAGTGAGGGCAGGGTGTTCACTGAAGCTTTCTTT	CASSEGRVFTEAFF
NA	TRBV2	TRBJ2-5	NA	TGTGCCAGCAGTGAAGGCTGGTCGAGTCGGACCCAGTACTTC	CASSEGWSSRTQYF
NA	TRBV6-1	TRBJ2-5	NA	TGTGCCAGCAGCCCCACGCGGGTTCGGGAGACCCAGTACTTC	CASSPTRVRETQYF
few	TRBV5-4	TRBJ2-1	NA	TGTGCCAGCGAACAGAACCCCTACAATGAGCAGTTCTTC	CASEQNPYNEQFF
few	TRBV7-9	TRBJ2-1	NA	TGTGCCACGACTGCGGGGAGCTCCTACAATGAGCAGTTCTTC	CATTAGSSYNEQFF
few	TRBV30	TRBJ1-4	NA	TGTGCCTGGAGTAGGAGACAGTGGGAAAAACTGTTTTTT	CAWSRRQWEKLFF
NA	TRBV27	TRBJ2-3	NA	TGTGCCAGCAGTCTTCGACCGCTCGTTTGGCCCTCTAATACGCAGTATTTT	CASSLRPLVWPSNTQYF
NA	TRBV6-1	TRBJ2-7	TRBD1	TGTGCCAGCAGCCTACGACAGGGTTACTACGAGCAGTACTTC	CASSLRQGYYEQYF
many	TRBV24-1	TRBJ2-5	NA	TGTGCCACCAGTGACACTGGATCGTACCAAGAGACCCAGTACTTC	CATSDTGSYQETQYF
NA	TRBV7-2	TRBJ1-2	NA	TGTGCCAGCAGCTTAGCTGGGGTCACAAACTATGGCTACACCTTC	CASSLAGVTNYGYTF
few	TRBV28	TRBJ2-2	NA	TGTGCCAGCAGTGAAGGGAACACCGGGGAGCTGTTTTTT	CASSEGNTGELFF
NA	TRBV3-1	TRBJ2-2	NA	TGTCCCAGCAGCCAAGTCTCGTTCGCCGGGGAGCTGTTTTTT	CPSSQVSFAGELFF
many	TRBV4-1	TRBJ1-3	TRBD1	TGCGCCAGCAGCCAGGACAGGGCTGGAAACACCATATATTTT	CASSQDRAGNTIYF